The source of this TCR beta chain is a study of shared clonotypes between healthy human individuals. Clones were sequenced by immunoSEQ multiplex PCR, and TCRdb holds only the in-frame ones, with some missing. The repertoire holds approximately 650,000 clones, with 95% to 96% as singletons. The V gene lost 0 bases and the J gene lost 6 bases, with 18 bases spanning the gap. Germline loops: CDR1 SGHTS, CDR2 YDEGEE. The CDR3 is 16 amino acids. Naive CD8 isolation took CD45RO-negative cells positively selected for CCR7 and excluded terminally differentiated effector memory CD45RA+ cells. This TCR derives from a woman in her thirties in good health. The rearrangement links TRBV5-8 to TRBJ1-1; D is ambiguous. Material for sequencing was naive CD8+ T cells sorted from blood. The CDR3 DNA is TGTGCCAGCAGCTTGGCCTTGCGGACCGGCGTGCCTGAAGCTTTCTTT. It codes for CASSLALRTGVPEAFF.